The entry below describes one TCR beta chain. Its target is unknown. One entry per CDR3 protein, called by TCRdb with MiXCR from the RT-PCR reads. The sample holds roughly 700,000 distinct CDR3 sequences, 15% to 19% seen once. This entry belongs to a study of response to subunit inactivated influenza vaccine. Study-level points and caveats: Seasonal influenza vaccination, on each occasion, was suggested by the authors to recruit few new T cells.

Germline V gene sequence: CDR1 MNHEY, CDR2 SVGEGT. Trimming at V came to 11 bases and at J to 5 bases, leaving 8 bases not matched to a gene. CDR3 length: 14 amino acids. V is TRBV6-2 or TRBV6-3 and J is TRBJ2-2; 10 bases fit TRBD2. Sample: PBMCs from blood, taken roughly 12 days after vaccination. The sequence was obtained from a man aged 45-65 years who received an inactivated influenza vaccine. CDR3 region: CAGSSGRGTGELFF. Here the CDR3 DNA reads TGTGCCGGCTCTAGCGGGAGAGGGACCGGGGAGCTGTTTTTT.